These T cell receptor beta chains were read from a single sample in a study of cytomegalovirus exposure and HLA in healthy donors. Data came from immunoSEQ multiplex PCR; TCRdb stores just in-frame clones and leaves some out. The top ten hold approximately 13% of the sample, which has around 150,000 clones, about four fifths seen once. Source material: PBMCs. Source of these receptors: a woman between 45 and 60 years old in good health and CMV-seronegative. CDR3s include the opening cysteine and the closing phenylalanine or tryptophan. The D gene is left open where the match is weak. Clone sizes are given selectively: once, few, many, or a class where the clone is expanded.

NA	NA	TRBV19	TRBJ2-3	TGTGCCAGTAGTATCGTCAGGAACACAGATACGCAGTATTTT	CASSIVRNTDTQYF
TRBD1	NA	TRBV29-1	TRBJ2-3	TGCAGCGGGGGGACAGGGGAAAGCACAGATACGCAGTATTTT	CSGGTGESTDTQYF
TRBD2	NA	TRBV19	TRBJ2-2	TGTGCCAGTAGTATAGAGACCGGGACTAGCGGAGTTTACACCGGGGAGCTGTTTTTT	CASSIETGTSGVYTGELFF
TRBD1	NA	TRBV7-2	TRBJ2-4	TGTGCCAGCAGGACAGGACAGGCAAAAAACATTCAGTACTTC	CASRTGQAKNIQYF
TRBD1	NA	TRBV5-1	TRBJ1-2	TGCGCCAGCACTAAAGGGGGACAGGGGTATGGCTACACCTTC	CASTKGGQGYGYTF
NA	NA	TRBV11-2	TRBJ1-4	TGTGCCAGCAGCTTAAGGGGAATTACAGGGTTCGGAGAAAAACTGTTTTTT	CASSLRGITGFGEKLFF
TRBD2	once	TRBV29-1	TRBJ2-1	TGCAGCGTCGCGCTGGGCGGGGGGGCCAGAAATGAGCAGTTCTTC	CSVALGGGARNEQFF
NA	few	TRBV6-1	TRBJ2-3	TGTGCCAGCAGTGGCCGCCAGGGGTTGGCGGATACGCAGTATTTT	CASSGRQGLADTQYF
NA	NA	TRBV10-3	TRBJ1-6	TGTGCCATCAGTGAGTCGGGCCCCCGTTCACCCCTCCACTTT	CAISESGPRSPLHF
TRBD1	NA	TRBV13	TRBJ1-1	TGTGCCAGCAGCTCTAGGGACAGGGGCGGAACTGAAGCTTTCTTT	CASSSRDRGGTEAFF
NA	NA	TRBV9	TRBJ2-5	TGTGCCAGCAGCGCTCTGGGGCTTGTTCAAGAGACCCAGTACTTC	CASSALGLVQETQYF
NA	NA	TRBV27	TRBJ1-1	TGTGCCAGCAGTCACTATGACAGGCCTCTGAACACTGAAGCTTTCTTT	CASSHYDRPLNTEAFF
TRBD1	NA	TRBV25-1	TRBJ1-2	TGTGCCAGCAGTGAGGGACAGGGGGACTATGGCTACACCTTC	CASSEGQGDYGYTF
TRBD1	few	TRBV5-4	TRBJ1-5	TGTGCCAGCAGCACGGGGACAGGATTCAATCAGCCCCAGCATTTT	CASSTGTGFNQPQHF
NA	NA	TRBV28	TRBJ2-7	TGTGCCAGCCTGACGGGGGTTTACTACGAGCAGTACTTC	CASLTGVYYEQYF
NA	NA	TRBV2	TRBJ1-1	TGTGCCAGCAGTGACGAGGGTGTGAGGCTGAACACTGAAGCTTTCTTT	CASSDEGVRLNTEAFF
TRBD2	NA	TRBV5-1	TRBJ2-5	TGCGCCAGCAGCTTAGGACTAGCGGAACTCCAAGAGACCCAGTACTTC	CASSLGLAELQETQYF
TRBD1	NA	TRBV27	TRBJ1-5	TGTGCCAGCAGTCCAAGGACAGGGTCCAATCAGCCCCAGCATTTT	CASSPRTGSNQPQHF
TRBD2	NA	TRBV5-1	TRBJ2-3	TGCGCCAGCAGCGTCAGAACTAGCGGGATCACAGATACGCAGTATTTT	CASSVRTSGITDTQYF
TRBD1	NA	TRBV18	TRBJ1-4	TGTGCCAGCTCACCACCGGGGACAGGGCAGGCACTGTTTTTT	CASSPPGTGQALFF
NA	NA	TRBV4-2	TRBJ2-1	TGTGCCAGCAGCCAAGAGCCTAGCAGGGGTGAGCAGTTCTTC	CASSQEPSRGEQFF
NA	once	TRBV14	TRBJ1-2	TGTGCCAGCAGCCAAGGGAGAAGGGGCGATTATGGCTACACCTTC	CASSQGRRGDYGYTF
NA	NA	TRBV19	TRBJ2-1	TGTGCCAGTAGACGAGGAGGCTACAATGAGCAGTTCTTC	CASRRGGYNEQFF
TRBD2	NA	TRBV7-9	TRBJ2-4	TGTTCCAGCAGCTTTAGCGGGGGGGCCAGTGTTGGCATTCAGTACTTC	CSSSFSGGASVGIQYF
NA	once	TRBV6-1	TRBJ1-2	TGTGCCAGCAGTGAAGATCGAGGTGGCTACACCTTC	CASSEDRGGYTF